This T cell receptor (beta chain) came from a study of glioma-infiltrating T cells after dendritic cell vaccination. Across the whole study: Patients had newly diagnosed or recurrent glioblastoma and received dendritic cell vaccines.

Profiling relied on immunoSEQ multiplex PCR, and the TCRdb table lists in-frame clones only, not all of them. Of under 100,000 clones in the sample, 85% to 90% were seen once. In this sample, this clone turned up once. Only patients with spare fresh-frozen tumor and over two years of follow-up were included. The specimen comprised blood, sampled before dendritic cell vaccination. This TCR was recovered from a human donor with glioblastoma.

The CDR3 DNA follows: TGTGCCAGCAGCAAGGGGACAGGGAACAGAAACACTGAAGCTTTCTTT. Encoded protein: CASSKGTGNRNTEAFF. The rearrangement joins TRBV21-1 to TRBJ1-1; TRBD1 was called by the table and not checked on the DNA. TRBV21-1 is a documented pseudogene. The CDR3 is 16 amino acids.